A selection of T cell receptor beta chains follows, all from one sample in a study of T cell responses to AZD1222 COVID-19 vaccine. The protocol was immunoSEQ multiplex PCR, while the TCRdb copy is restricted to in-frame clones and leaves out a portion. The table has roughly 36,000 clones, about 89% seen once. This sample comprised peripheral blood, obtained on day 0 of AZD1222 vaccination. Every receptor here comes from an adult in good health. CDR3s include the opening cysteine and the closing phenylalanine or tryptophan. The order of the fields is D gene, J gene, V gene, clone size, CDR3 DNA, CDR3 protein. The D gene is left open where the match is weak. Only part of the rows carry a size: once, few, many, or a class if the clone is expanded.

TRBD1	TRBJ1-1	TRBV3-1/TRBV3-2	NA	TGTGCCAGCAGCCAAGACTGGACAGGGTGGGTGAACACTGAAGCTTTCTTT	CASSQDWTGWVNTEAFF
TRBD2	TRBJ2-7	TRBV7-2	NA	TGTGCCAGCAGCTTAGCGGCGGCTAGCGGGGGGGTAGGGCAGTACTTC	CASSLAAASGGVGQYF
TRBD1	TRBJ2-2	TRBV6-5	NA	TGTGCCAGCAGTTACTCAGGCAGGGGGCAGGGCGGGGAGCTGTTTTTT	CASSYSGRGQGGELFF
NA	TRBJ2-1	TRBV9	NA	TGTGCCAGCAGCGATAAGGCCAATGAGCAGTTCTTC	CASSDKANEQFF
TRBD1	TRBJ2-7	TRBV3-1/TRBV3-2	once	TGTGCCAGCAGCCTCGGACAGGACGAGCAGTACTTC	CASSLGQDEQYF
NA	TRBJ1-1	TRBV2	NA	TGTGCCAGCAGTGTCCACACTGAAGCTTTCTTT	CASSVHTEAFF
NA	TRBJ2-5	TRBV5-4	NA	TGTGCCAGCAGCTGGGGACTCGATCAGGAAGAGACCCAGTACTTC	CASSWGLDQEETQYF
NA	TRBJ1-1	TRBV2	NA	TGTGCCAGCAGTGCCACTCCCGACACTGAAGCTTTCTTT	CASSATPDTEAFF
TRBD2	TRBJ2-5	TRBV6-5	NA	TGTGCCAGCAGTTGGGCGGCTAGCGGGAGGGAGACCCAGTACTTC	CASSWAASGRETQYF
NA	TRBJ1-1	TRBV18	once	TGTGCCAGCTCACCACCCTTAGGGTTGAACACTGAAGCTTTCTTT	CASSPPLGLNTEAFF
TRBD2	TRBJ2-2	TRBV5-1	NA	TGCGCCAGCAGCTCCTCGATACCGGGACTAGGTAACACCGGGGAGCTGTTTTTT	CASSSSIPGLGNTGELFF
TRBD2	TRBJ2-3	TRBV4-2	once	TGTGCCAGCAGCCAAGCTCGGCTAGCGGGAGACATAGATACGCAGTATTTT	CASSQARLAGDIDTQYF
NA	TRBJ1-1	TRBV12-3/TRBV12-4	NA	TGTGCCAGCAGTTTAACAGGGAGAGCTTTCTTT	CASSLTGRAFF
NA	TRBJ2-1	TRBV29-1	few	TGCAGCACCGGCGGAAATGAGCAGTTCTTC	CSTGGNEQFF
NA	TRBJ1-1	TRBV2	NA	TGTGCCAGCAGTGGGCGGGGAACTGAAGCTTTCTTT	CASSGRGTEAFF
NA	TRBJ2-3	TRBV10-2	once	TGCGCCAGCAGTGATGGGTACGCTGGACTTGGGATGGGAGACACAGATACGCAGTATTTT	CASSDGYAGLGMGDTDTQYF
TRBD1	TRBJ2-7	TRBV24-1	NA	TGTGCCACCAGCTCGACCGGGACAGGGGGCGCGGTAAGGTACGAGCAGTACTTC	CATSSTGTGGAVRYEQYF
NA	TRBJ2-1	TRBV7-2	NA	TGTGCCAGCAGCTTAGACGTCGGGAGTGAGCAGTTCTTC	CASSLDVGSEQFF
TRBD2	TRBJ2-1	TRBV9	NA	TGTGCCAGCAGCGTAGCCGGGACTAGCGGGTTTTATGAGCAGTTCTTC	CASSVAGTSGFYEQFF
NA	TRBJ2-7	TRBV7-9	NA	TGTGCCAGCAGCTTTGGGGGAGGCGAGCAGTACTTC	CASSFGGGEQYF
NA	TRBJ2-7	TRBV5-1	NA	TGCGCCAGCAGCTTATGGGCAGGGGCCGACGAGCAGTACTTC	CASSLWAGADEQYF
NA	TRBJ1-1	TRBV6-5	NA	TGTGCCAGCAGTTATCGGCCCATGAACACTGAAGCTTTCTTT	CASSYRPMNTEAFF
NA	TRBJ1-6	TRBV21-1	NA	TGTGCCAGCAGCAAAGATAGGCACTGTTATAATTCACCCCTCCACTTT	CASSKDRHCYNSPLHF
TRBD2	TRBJ2-7	TRBV25-1	NA	TGTGCCAGCAGCTCCGGACTAGGCTACGAGCAGTACTTC	CASSSGLGYEQYF
TRBD1	TRBJ1-1	TRBV7-3	NA	TGTGCCAGCAGCTATACAGGGGACACTGAAGCTTTCTTT	CASSYTGDTEAFF
TRBD1	TRBJ1-2	TRBV18	NA	TGTGCCAGCTCACTCAGGACAGGGGGCAACTATGGCTACACCTTC	CASSLRTGGNYGYTF
NA	TRBJ2-7	TRBV3-1/TRBV3-2	NA	TGTGCCAGCAGCCCAAGTATTCAGGGGGGGTCCTACGAGCAGTACTTC	CASSPSIQGGSYEQYF
NA	TRBJ1-5	TRBV19	NA	TGTGCCAGTAGCCGACAGCTTCGCAATCAGCCCCAGCATTTT	CASSRQLRNQPQHF
NA	TRBJ2-3	TRBV2	once	TGTGCCAGCAGCGACCATGTTTTTATCGGGCAGGGACACACAGATACGCAGTATTTT	CASSDHVFIGQGHTDTQYF
NA	TRBJ2-3	TRBV28	NA	TGTGCCAGCAGAGCCGTCACAGATACGCAGTATTTT	CASRAVTDTQYF
NA	TRBJ1-1	TRBV14	NA	TGTGCCAGCAGCTTTGGCAGTGGCATAGCTTTCTTT	CASSFGSGIAFF
NA	TRBJ2-2	TRBV3-1/TRBV3-2	NA	TGTGCCAGCAGCCAAGATTCTGAGGACACCGGGGAGCTGTTTTTT	CASSQDSEDTGELFF
TRBD1	TRBJ2-2	TRBV7-6	NA	TGTGCCAGCAGCAACTGGACAGGGGGCACCGGGGAGCTGTTTTTT	CASSNWTGGTGELFF
NA	TRBJ1-5	TRBV4-1	once	TGCGCCAGCAGCCATACAAACAGTGCTAGCAATCAGCCCCAGCATTTT	CASSHTNSASNQPQHF
NA	TRBJ1-1	TRBV5-5	NA	TGTGCCAGCAGCTTCACGGGGACAAAAAGGGAGAACACTGAAGCTTTCTTT	CASSFTGTKRENTEAFF
NA	TRBJ2-1	TRBV6-5	NA	TGTGCCACCGAGGGGTCAGACTCCTACAATGAGCAGTTCTTC	CATEGSDSYNEQFF
NA	TRBJ2-3	TRBV7-8	NA	TGTGCCTGCGGGCTATCCGGCACAGATACGCAGTATTTT	CACGLSGTDTQYF
NA	TRBJ1-1	TRBV2	NA	TGTGCCAGCAGTGAATTTGAAACTTACACTGAAGCTTTCTTT	CASSEFETYTEAFF
NA	TRBJ2-3	TRBV11-3	NA	TGTGCCAGCAGCTTAGGGGCCAGTTCAGATACGCAGTATTTT	CASSLGASSDTQYF
TRBD1	TRBJ1-2	TRBV25-1	NA	TGTGCCAGCAGTGAACCAGGGGGACCCTTCTATGGCTACACCTTC	CASSEPGGPFYGYTF
NA	TRBJ2-2	TRBV6-5	NA	TGTGCCAGCAGTTACTCACCGACCGGGGAGCTGTTTTTT	CASSYSPTGELFF
NA	TRBJ2-6	TRBV7-6	NA	TGTGCCAGCAGCCCGCGGGGACAGAATGGGGCCAACGTCCTGACTTTC	CASSPRGQNGANVLTF
NA	TRBJ1-1	TRBV5-1	NA	TGCGCCAGCAGCCCGTTAATGACGACCACTGAAGCTTTCTTT	CASSPLMTTTEAFF
NA	TRBJ1-5	TRBV19	NA	TGTGCGGGTGGTGCCGGGACGCAAAGACTGGGTCAGCCCCAGCATTTT	CAGGAGTQRLGQPQHF
NA	TRBJ1-2	TRBV3-1/TRBV3-2	NA	TGTGCCAGCAGCCCGATTGAATCGGCTTATGGCTACACCTTC	CASSPIESAYGYTF
NA	TRBJ1-5	TRBV21-1	NA	TGTGCCAGCAGCAAAGAGGCAGGGAAATATAGCAATCAGCCCCAGCATTTT	CASSKEAGKYSNQPQHF
TRBD1	TRBJ2-7	TRBV15	once	TGTGCCACAGCCCGGGACAGGGGATACGAGCAGTACTTC	CATARDRGYEQYF
TRBD2	TRBJ2-7	TRBV6-2/TRBV6-3	NA	TGTGCCAGCAGTTACTCGGGCGGGAGAGCCTACGAGCAGTACTTC	CASSYSGGRAYEQYF
TRBD1	TRBJ2-5	TRBV9	NA	TGTGCCAGCAGCCCAAAGACAGGGTACCAAGAGACCCAGTACTTC	CASSPKTGYQETQYF
NA	TRBJ2-1	TRBV12-5	NA	TGTGCTAGTGGTTTGGTACGAGGTAACAATGAGCAGTTCTTC	CASGLVRGNNEQFF
TRBD2	TRBJ2-3	TRBV6-5	NA	TGTGCCAGCAGTTCATGGACTAGCGGGACTACAGATACGCAGTATTTT	CASSSWTSGTTDTQYF
TRBD1	TRBJ2-7	TRBV6-2/TRBV6-3	NA	TGTGCCAGCAGTTACGAGGGACAGGGGTTTGAGCAGTACTTC	CASSYEGQGFEQYF
NA	TRBJ1-1	TRBV5-1	NA	TGCGCCAGCAGCTTGGGTGGGGAGCTCACTGAAGCTTTCTTT	CASSLGGELTEAFF
NA	TRBJ1-1	TRBV12-3/TRBV12-4	NA	TGTGCCAGCAGTTTCAGTGGCACTGAAGCTTTCTTT	CASSFSGTEAFF
NA	TRBJ1-2	TRBV5-1	NA	TGCGCCAGCAGCCCGGACGGGGGACACTATGGCTACACCTTC	CASSPDGGHYGYTF
NA	TRBJ2-5	TRBV18	NA	TGTGCCAGCTCACCCGACAGCCAAGAGACCCAGTACTTC	CASSPDSQETQYF
TRBD2	TRBJ2-5	TRBV19	few	TGTGCCAGTTCGACTAGCGGGGGACCTCAAGAGACCCAGTACTTC	CASSTSGGPQETQYF
NA	TRBJ1-5	TRBV5-8	NA	TGTGCCAGCAGCTTGTCAGTCCTATATAGCAATCAGCCCCAGCATTTT	CASSLSVLYSNQPQHF
NA	TRBJ2-5	TRBV19	NA	TGTGCCAGTAGTATAGGACCGATCAAGCGTCGCCAAGAGACCCAGTACTTC	CASSIGPIKRRQETQYF